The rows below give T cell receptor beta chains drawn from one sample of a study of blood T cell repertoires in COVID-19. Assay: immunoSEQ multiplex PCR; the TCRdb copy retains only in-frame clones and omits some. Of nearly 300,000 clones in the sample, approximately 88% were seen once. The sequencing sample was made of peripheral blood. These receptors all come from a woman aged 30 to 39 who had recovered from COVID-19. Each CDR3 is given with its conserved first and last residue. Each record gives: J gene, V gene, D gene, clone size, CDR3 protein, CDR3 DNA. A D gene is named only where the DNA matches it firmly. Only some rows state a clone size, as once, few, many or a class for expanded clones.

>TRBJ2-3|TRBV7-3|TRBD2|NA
CASSLAGGPTDTQYF
TGTGCCAGCAGCTTAGCGGGGGGGCCAACAGATACGCAGTATTTT
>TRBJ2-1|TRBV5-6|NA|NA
CASSPRRDERNNEQFF
TGTGCCAGCAGCCCGCGGCGAGACGAACGGAACAATGAGCAGTTCTTC
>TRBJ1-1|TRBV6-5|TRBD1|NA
CASNRGLNTEAFF
TGTGCCAGCAATAGGGGGCTAAACACTGAAGCTTTCTTT
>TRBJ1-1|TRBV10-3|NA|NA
CAISSRGGENTEAFF
TGTGCCATCAGTTCCCGGGGAGGGGAGAACACTGAAGCTTTCTTT
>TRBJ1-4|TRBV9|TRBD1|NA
CASSLDRGHGDEKLFF
TGTGCCAGCAGCTTAGACAGGGGGCACGGGGATGAAAAACTGTTTTTT
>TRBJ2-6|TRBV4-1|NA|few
CASSQLLNRVPTSGANVLTF
TGCGCCAGCAGCCAATTGCTCAACAGGGTGCCCACCTCTGGGGCCAACGTCCTGACTTTC
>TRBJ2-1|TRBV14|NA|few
CASSPMPVQNHNEQFF
TGTGCCAGCAGCCCTATGCCGGTACAGAACCACAATGAGCAGTTCTTC
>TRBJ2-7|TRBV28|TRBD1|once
CASNTGGYEQYF
TGTGCCAGCAACACAGGGGGCTACGAGCAGTACTTC
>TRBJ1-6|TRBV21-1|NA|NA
CASLPGIDNSPLHF
TGTGCCAGCCTACCAGGGATTGATAATTCACCCCTCCACTTT
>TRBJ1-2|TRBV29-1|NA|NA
CSDKMRGGGGYTF
TGCAGCGACAAGATGCGGGGCGGGGGCGGCTACACCTTC
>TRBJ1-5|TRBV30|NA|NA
CAWSVRGPNQPQHF
TGTGCCTGGAGTGTAAGGGGTCCCAATCAGCCCCAGCATTTT
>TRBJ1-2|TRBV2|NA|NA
CASSARNKGYTF
TGTGCCAGCAGCGCCAGGAACAAAGGCTACACCTTC
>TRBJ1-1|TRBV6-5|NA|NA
CASSYPGGKTEAFF
TGTGCCAGCAGTTACCCAGGAGGGAAGACTGAAGCTTTCTTT
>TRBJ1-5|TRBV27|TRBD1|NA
CASSSGTGVGTQHF
TGTGCCAGCAGTTCGGGGACAGGGGTAGGCACCCAGCATTTT
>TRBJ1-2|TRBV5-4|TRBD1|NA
CASSLGSGQGIYGYTF
TGTGCCAGCAGCTTGGGTTCGGGACAGGGGATCTATGGCTACACCTTC
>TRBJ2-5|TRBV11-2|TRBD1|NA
CASSLVRGLRWTQYF
TGTGCCAGCAGCTTAGTGAGGGGGCTAAGGTGGACCCAGTACTTC
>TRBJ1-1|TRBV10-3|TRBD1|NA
CAIREGQGAAEAFF
TGTGCCATCAGAGAGGGACAGGGGGCTGCTGAAGCTTTCTTT
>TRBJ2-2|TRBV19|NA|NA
CASSPIQGNTGELFF
TGTGCCAGTAGTCCCATACAGGGGAACACCGGGGAGCTGTTTTTT
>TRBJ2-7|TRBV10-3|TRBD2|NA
CAISESPGGTYEQYF
TGTGCCATCAGTGAGTCGCCGGGGGGGACCTACGAGCAGTACTTC
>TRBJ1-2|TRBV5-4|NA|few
CASSLQERRSGYTF
TGTGCCAGCAGCTTACAGGAGAGAAGGAGTGGCTACACCTTC
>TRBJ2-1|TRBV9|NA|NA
CASSPDSRSSNEQFF
TGTGCCAGCAGTCCCGACAGTAGGTCTTCAAATGAGCAGTTCTTC
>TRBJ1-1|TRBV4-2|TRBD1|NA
CASSQDLRQGDTEAFF
TGTGCCAGCAGCCAAGATTTGAGACAGGGTGACACTGAAGCTTTCTTT
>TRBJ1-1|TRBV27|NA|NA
CASSLSEGTEAFF
TGTGCCAGCAGTTTATCGGAGGGGACTGAAGCTTTCTTT
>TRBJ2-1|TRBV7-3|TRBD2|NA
CASSSRTSGETYNEQFF
TGTGCCAGCAGCTCGAGGACTAGCGGGGAGACCTACAATGAGCAGTTCTTC
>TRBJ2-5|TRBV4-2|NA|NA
CASSQGANQETQYF
TGTGCCAGCAGCCAGGGGGCTAACCAAGAGACCCAGTACTTC
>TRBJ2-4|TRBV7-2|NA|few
CASSLTQVVNIQYF
TGTGCCAGCAGCTTAACACAGGTCGTTAACATTCAGTACTTC
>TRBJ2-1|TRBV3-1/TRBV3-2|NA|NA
CASSQAGTPYNEQFF
TGTGCCAGCAGCCAGGCAGGGACACCTTACAATGAGCAGTTCTTC
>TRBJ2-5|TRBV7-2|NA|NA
CASSMRETQYF
TGTGCCAGCAGCATGAGGGAGACCCAGTACTTC
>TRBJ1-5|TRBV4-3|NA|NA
CASSQDTIQWKYQPQHF
TGCGCCAGCAGCCAAGACACCATACAGTGGAAGTATCAGCCCCAGCATTTT
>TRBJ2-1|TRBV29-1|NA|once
CSVGAGFGYNEQFF
TGCAGCGTTGGGGCGGGGTTTGGTTACAATGAGCAGTTCTTC
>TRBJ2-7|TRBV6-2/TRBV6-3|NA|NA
CASSSRQLGYEQYF
TGTGCCAGCAGCTCCAGACAGTTGGGCTACGAGCAGTACTTC
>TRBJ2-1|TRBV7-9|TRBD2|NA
CASSLSGLAGEYEQFF
TGTGCCAGCAGCTTATCTGGACTAGCGGGGGAATATGAGCAGTTCTTC
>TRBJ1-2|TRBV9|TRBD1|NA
CASSVAGTGGSYYGYTF
TGTGCCAGCAGCGTAGCGGGGACAGGGGGTTCCTACTATGGCTACACCTTC
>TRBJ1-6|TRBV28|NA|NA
CASSLGVQSSYNSPLHF
TGTGCCAGCAGTTTGGGAGTCCAGAGCTCCTATAATTCACCCCTCCACTTT
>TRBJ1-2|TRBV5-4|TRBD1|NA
CASSAGTGIGYTF
TGTGCCAGCAGCGCCGGGACAGGGATCGGCTACACCTTC
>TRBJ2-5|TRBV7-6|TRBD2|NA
CASSLETSGVGETQYF
TGTGCCAGCAGCTTAGAGACTAGCGGGGTAGGAGAGACCCAGTACTTC
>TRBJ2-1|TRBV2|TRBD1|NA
CASSKTGKGEQFF
TGTGCCAGCAGTAAGACAGGGAAGGGTGAGCAGTTCTTC
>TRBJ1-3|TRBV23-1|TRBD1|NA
CASRDRGSPSGNTIYF
TGCGCCAGCCGGGACAGGGGGAGCCCCTCTGGAAACACCATATATTTT
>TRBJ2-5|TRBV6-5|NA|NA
CASSPLGGRQETQYF
TGTGCCAGCAGCCCACTCGGAGGCAGACAAGAGACCCAGTACTTC
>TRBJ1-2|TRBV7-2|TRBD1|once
CASSLGRGDNSYTF
TGTGCCAGCAGCTTGGGCAGGGGGGATAATAGCTACACCTTC
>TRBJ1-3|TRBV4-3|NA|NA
CASSPQADSRSGNTIYF
TGCGCCAGCAGCCCACAAGCGGACTCCCGCTCTGGAAACACCATATATTTT
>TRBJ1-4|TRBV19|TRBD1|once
CASSSDRAATNEKLFF
TGTGCCAGTAGCAGCGACAGGGCTGCAACTAATGAAAAACTGTTTTTT
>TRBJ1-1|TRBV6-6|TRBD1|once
CASSPTGGDREGKGEAFF
TGTGCCAGCAGTCCCACTGGAGGGGACAGGGAAGGCAAGGGTGAAGCTTTCTTT
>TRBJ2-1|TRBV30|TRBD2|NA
CASWTGGSYNEQFF
TGTGCCTCCTGGACGGGGGGCTCCTACAATGAGCAGTTCTTC
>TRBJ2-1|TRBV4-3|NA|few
CASSQDLGGSYNEQFF
TGCGCCAGCAGCCAAGATCTGGGGGGCTCCTACAATGAGCAGTTCTTC
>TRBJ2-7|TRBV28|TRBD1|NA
CASSLSWDRADYEQYF
TGTGCCAGCAGTTTATCTTGGGACAGGGCTGACTACGAGCAGTACTTC
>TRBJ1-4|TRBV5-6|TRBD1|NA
CASSGEMRGTGSEKLFF
TGTGCCAGCAGCGGAGAAATGCGGGGGACAGGGAGTGAAAAACTGTTTTTT
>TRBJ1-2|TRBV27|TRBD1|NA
CASSLGTGTSLGYTF
TGTGCCAGCAGTTTAGGGACAGGGACCAGTCTTGGCTACACCTTC